This TCR delta chain was documented in a study of gamma-delta chains in newborns, infants, children. Study context: Microbial exposure reportedly drives polyclonal innate γδ T cell expansion after birth.

The CDR3 is 16 amino acids. Germline values: CDR1 TSWWSYY, CDR2 QGS. Between the trimmed V and J ends, which lost 3 bases and 2 bases, there was a span of 19 bases. This clone is classed as medium-sized. TCRdb called clones anew from the reads with CATT. Among about 3,000 delta-chain clones listed, 10% were seen once. Material for sequencing was blood. The chain carries TRDV1 and TRDJ4; D is possibly TRDD3 (5 bases). The TCR originated in a child who was a newborn, infant or young child, either healthy, febrile or measles-vaccinated (not recorded which). CDR3 sequence (DNA): TGTGCTCTTGGGGAGTCTAATGAGTACTGGAAAAGACCCCTGATCTTT. Amino acids: CALGESNEYWKRPLIF.